The T cell receptor beta chain under discussion was sequenced for a study of T cells in Graves' hyperthyroidism and ophthalmopathy. Template material for amplifying TCR beta CDR3 regions consisted of RNA transcripts. HTBI primers were the set used in a first-round RT-PCR of the TCR CDR3. One entry per CDR3 protein results from TCRdb running MiXCR on the multiplex PCR reads. Counted here are about 350,000 distinct CDR3 sequences, approximately 15% occurring once; the ten biggest clones make up 20% to 25%. This clonotype has at least ten counts. The TCR comes from a woman in her twenties or thirties with Graves' hyperthyroidism. The sequencing input was blood.

Here the CDR3 DNA reads TGTGCCAGCAGCTTGGGCCGCGGCGATGAGCAGTTCTTC. This translates into CASSLGRGDEQFF. V is TRBV7-9 and J is TRBJ2-1; D is unresolved. Between the trimmed V and J ends, which lost 3 bases and 8 bases, there was a span of 11 bases. This CDR3 contains 13 residues. In germline, CDR1 is SEHNR, CDR2 FQNEAQ (reference sequence). The full variable domain, its missing parts supplied by reference TRBV7-9 and TRBJ2-1, is DTGVSQNPRHKITKRGQNVTFRCDPISEHNRLYWYRQTLGQGPEFLTYFQNEAQLEKSRLLSDRFSAERPKGSFSTLEIQRTEQGDSAMYLCASSLGRGDEQFFGPGTRLTVL.